Following are 17 T cell receptor beta chains from one sample sequenced in a study of CD8 T cells in Susac syndrome. Random hexamers were used to reverse transcribe roughly 0.5 to 1 ug of RNA. TCRdb analysed the immunoSEQ multiplex PCR reads with MiXCR anew, one entry per CDR3 protein. This sample has approximately 180,000 distinct CDR3 sequences, with around 94% found just once. Source material: CD4+ T cells from PBMCs. The receptor set was obtained from a human donor with Susac syndrome.

The V call is TRBV6-1, the J call TRBJ2-5; D ambiguous. The germline CDR1 and CDR2 sequences are MNHNS and SASEGT. This CDR3 contains 14 residues. V lost 2 bases and J 5 bases, leaving 12 bases between the germline ends. CDR3: CASSELRASETQYF. CDR3 bases: TGTGCCAGCAGTGAACTTAGAGCTTCGGAGACCCAGTACTTC.

CDR3 sequence: CASSIGTGSQHF. In DNA, the CDR3 is TGTGCCAGCAGTATTGGGACAGGGTCCCAGCATTTT. V and J are TRBV12-3 or TRBV12-4 and TRBJ1-5, with 9 bases matching TRBD1. CDR3 length: 12 residues. J lost 11 bases, V lost 5 bases, and 4 bases had no gene match.

This clonotype is a singleton in its sample. V gene TRBV18 combines with J gene TRBJ2-3, with 8 bases lining up with TRBD2. The CDR3 totals 16 residues. Trimming removed 3 bases from V and 2 bases from J; junction bases left unmatched: 7. From germline, CDR1 is KGHSH and CDR2 LQKENI. CDR3 bases: TGTGCCAGCTCACCGCGGGTAGCGGGGACCACAGATACGCAGTATTTT. It yields the protein CASSPRVAGTTDTQYF. Full variable domain (outside the CDR3, taken from reference TRBV18 and TRBJ2-3): NAGVMQNPRHLVRRRGQEARLRCSPMKGHSHVYWYRQLPEEGLKFMVYLQKENIIDESGMPKERFSAEFPKEGPSILRIQQVVRGDSAAYFCASSPRVAGTTDTQYFGPGTRLTVL.

The gene calls are TRBV28 and TRBJ1-1; a weak D match, TRBD1 (6 bases). This CDR3 is built from 16 residues. Trimming shortened V by 8 bases and J by 1 base, and 20 bases separated the two germline ends. Germline loops: CDR1 MDHEN, CDR2 SYDVKM. The CDR3 region is CASHELGQRRNTEAFF. CDR3 DNA sequence: TGTGCCAGCCACGAACTCGGACAGAGACGGAACACTGAAGCTTTCTTT.

V and J are TRBV28 and TRBJ2-5; 7 nucleotides match TRBD1. The CDR3 has 14 residues. V was pared by 7 bases and J by 5 bases, with 10 bases of the junction left unmatched. Germline-derived CDR1 and CDR2 are MDHEN and SYDVKM. This chain's CDR3 is CASTTIDRAETQYF. The CDR3 DNA is TGTGCCAGCACCACAATAGACAGGGCGGAGACCCAGTACTTC.

This clonotype was detected only a few times. The chain has TRBV14 and TRBJ2-3; D is unclear. This CDR3 spans 14 amino acids. Per the germline V gene, CDR1 is SGHDN and CDR2 is FVKESK. The germline V and J ends were trimmed by 3 bases and 0 bases, with 7 bases remaining between them. CDR3: CASSQGRSTDTQYF. CDR3 bases: TGTGCCAGCAGCCAGGGCCGCAGCACAGATACGCAGTATTTT.

This chain uses TRBV5-1 with TRBJ1-2, with D uncertain. CDR1 SGHRS and CDR2 YFSETQ come from the germline V gene. V was shortened by 4 bases and J by 1 base, with 11 bases between the two germline ends. CDR3 length: 14 amino acids. CDR3 coding DNA: TGCGCCAGCAGCGTGAATGGGATTAACTATGGCTACACCTTC. It specifies CASSVNGINYGYTF.

Only a few counts were recorded for this clonotype. The V and J genes are TRBV7-9 and TRBJ2-3; D remains unclear. Trimming stripped 1 base from V and 4 bases from J, with 6 bases between. Germline V gives CDR1 SEHNR, CDR2 FQNEAQ (reference sequence). This CDR3 has 13 amino acids. CDR3 coding DNA: TGTGCCAGCAGCTTAGGGGGTTCAGATACGCAGTATTTT. Its translation: CASSLGGSDTQYF. The whole variable domain, remainder taken from reference TRBV7-9 and TRBJ2-3, is DTGVSQNPRHKITKRGQNVTFRCDPISEHNRLYWYRQTLGQGPEFLTYFQNEAQLEKSRLLSDRFSAERPKGSFSTLEIQRTEQGDSAMYLCASSLGGSDTQYFGPGTRLTVL.

In this sample, this clonotype turned up a few times. As DNA, the CDR3 is TGTGCCAGCAGCTTGGCCGGACTAGCGGAGGGAGAGACCCAGTACTTC. Translated: CASSLAGLAEGETQYF. The rearrangement uses TRBV5-4 and TRBJ2-5; 10 nucleotides agree with TRBD2. Trimming took 0 bases from V and 4 from J; bases not matched to a gene: 6. Germline V gene sequence: CDR1 SGHNT, CDR2 YYREEE (reference sequence). CDR3 length: 16 amino acids. Combining the CDR3 with reference TRBV5-4 and TRBJ2-5 gives the whole variable domain ETGVTQSPTHLIKTRGQQVTLRCSSQSGHNTVSWYQQALGQGPQFIFQYYREEENGRGNFPPRFSGLQFPNYSSELNVNALELDDSALYLCASSLAGLAEGETQYFGPGTRLLVL.

The genes are TRBV3-1 and TRBJ1-1; a weak D match, TRBD1 (5 bases). CDR1 and CDR2 from the germline V gene are LGHDT and YNNKEL (reference sequence). Trimming removed 0 bases from V and 4 bases from J, with 12 bases in between. CDR3 length: 15 amino acids. The DNA for the CDR3 is TGTGCCAGCAGCCAAGACCAGGGAAGGAGCACTGAAGCTTTCTTT. Amino acids: CASSQDQGRSTEAFF.

The chain carries TRBV20-1 and TRBJ1-1; D might be TRBD1 (5 bases). The V end lost 1 base, the J end lost 1 base, and 7 bases lay between the germline ends. CDR1 and CDR2 (germline): DFQATT, SNEGSKA (reference sequence). CDR3 length: 13 amino acids. DNA of the CDR3: TGCAGTGCTAGAGGACAGCAGAACACTGAAGCTTTCTTT. This sequence encodes CSARGQQNTEAFF.

This clonotype was detected only once. For the CDR3, the DNA is TGTGCCAGCAGCTTGATTGTTAGCGGGACATCAGATACGCAGTATTTT. It specifies CASSLIVSGTSDTQYF. This chain uses TRBV13 with TRBJ2-3; 8 bases match TRBD2. The germline gives CDR1 PRHDT, CDR2 FYEKMQ (reference sequence). V dropped 3 bases and J dropped 4; count of bases not matched to a gene: 9. The CDR3 length is 16 residues.

This clonotype was observed a single time. The chain employs TRBV5-6 and TRBJ2-3, with D possibly being TRBD2 (5 bases). Per germline, CDR1 SGHDT and CDR2 YYEEEE. The ends were cut back, 3 bases at V and 3 bases at J, with 14 bases in the middle. The CDR3 runs to 15 residues. CDR3 nucleotide sequence: TGTGCCAGCAGCTCCAGGAGGCTAAGGACAGATACGCAGTATTTT. This codes for CASSSRRLRTDTQYF. Drawing the rest from reference TRBV5-6 and TRBJ2-3, the complete variable domain is DAGVTQSPTHLIKTRGQQVTLRCSPKSGHDTVSWYQQALGQGPQFIFQYYEEEERQRGNFPDRFSGHQFPNYSSELNVNALLLGDSALYLCASSSRRLRTDTQYFGPGTRLTVL.

The J gene is TRBJ1-2, the V gene TRBV18; D might be TRBD1 (6 bases). CDR3 size: 16 residues. Germline V gives CDR1 KGHSH, CDR2 LQKENI. V lost 3 bases to trimming and J lost 0 bases, with 14 bases between them. CDR3: CASSPSGQQTNYGYTF. CDR3 nucleotides: TGTGCCAGCTCACCTTCTGGACAGCAAACTAACTATGGCTACACCTTC.

The chain combines TRBV19 with TRBJ2-2; 7 bases are shared with TRBD1. Germline V lookup: CDR1 LNHDA, CDR2 SQIVND (reference sequence). J lost 1 base, V lost 6 bases, and 8 bases had no gene match. The CDR3 length is 16 residues. This CDR3 reads CASREGGAQNTGELFF. CDR3 DNA sequence: TGTGCCAGTAGGGAAGGGGGCGCCCAGAACACCGGGGAGCTGTTTTTT.

This clonotype has just one count. This sequence joins TRBV20-1 and TRBJ1-5; no clear D gene. Germline CDR1 DFQATT, CDR2 SNEGSKA (reference sequence). The CDR3 loop spans 17 amino acids. The V and J ends lost 1 base and 0 bases respectively, with 16 bases between them. CDR3: CSARAPRWLYSNQPQHF. CDR3 sequence (DNA): TGCAGTGCTAGAGCCCCACGGTGGCTATATAGCAATCAGCCCCAGCATTTT.

V and J are TRBV29-1 and TRBJ1-5; the D is unclear. The V end lost 7 bases, the J end lost 6 bases, and 7 bases lay between the germline ends. The CDR3 has 10 residues. Germline V lookup: CDR1 SQVTM, CDR2 ANQGSEA. CDR3 sequence: CSDRRQPQHF. The CDR3, as DNA: TGCAGCGACCGGCGTCAGCCCCAGCATTTT.